The source of this T cell receptor (beta chain) is a study of blood T cell repertoires in COVID-19. Here immunoSEQ multiplex PCR was the method, and the copy in TCRdb shows in-frame clones only, minus some. The table has 380,000 or so clones, roughly 90% seen once. The sample was peripheral blood. The receptor was isolated from a middle-aged man with acute or convalescent COVID-19.

The CDR3 reads CASSPAGQGETQYF. The CDR3 bases are TGTGCCAGCAGCCCAGCGGGGCAGGGGGAGACCCAGTACTTC. This chain links TRBV2 with TRBJ2-5, with D possibly TRBD2 on 7 matching bases. CDR3 size: 14 residues. Germline CDR1 is SNHLY and CDR2 is FYNNEI. V gave up 6 bases and J gave up 5 bases, with 16 bases separating them. The full variable domain, its missing parts supplied by reference TRBV2 and TRBJ2-5, is EPEVTQTPSHQVTQMGQEVILRCVPISNHLYFYWYRQILGQKVEFLVSFYNNEISEKSEIFDDQFSVERPDGSNFTLKIRSTKLEDSAMYFCASSPAGQGETQYFGPGTRLLVL.